This entry is about one T cell receptor beta chain. The authors' processing: Counts of nucleated cells, estimated from reference gene primer amplification, were obtained. Data came from immunoSEQ multiplex PCR; TCRdb stores just in-frame clones and leaves some out. V, J and clone size are taken as reported in that table, and D and trimming were inferred from the DNA itself. Here the sample spans fewer than 350,000 clones, 85% to 90% being singletons. This entry belongs to a study of blood T cell repertoires in COVID-19. In the study overall: Samples representing acute and convalescent COVID-19 were sourced from the United States, Italy and Spain. Sources were T cells, B-cell-depleted T cells, or PBMCs; the material itself was cDNA or gDNA.

In the 2 weeks before study entry, exposed participants met a COVID-19 case, which was PCR-confirmed or clinician-diagnosed. The sequenced sample was PBMCs or T cells enriched from blood (not recorded which). This receptor was taken from a woman younger than 45 who had been exposed to COVID-19.

Here the CDR3 reads CASSTSTGSGNIQYF. CDR3 sequence (DNA): TGTGCCAGTAGTACCAGTACAGGGAGTGGAAACATTCAGTACTTC. The rearrangement joins TRBV19 to TRBJ2-4; a weak D match, TRBD1 (6 bases). The V and J ends lost 4 bases and 6 bases respectively, with 16 bases between them. This CDR3 region has 15 residues. Germline CDR1 is LNHDA and CDR2 is SQIVND (reference sequence).